This note documents a single T cell receptor beta chain sequence. This clone appeared a single time. This receptor's antigen is unknown. The record has no base qualities; no much larger clone is one base away. TCRbeta CDR3 regions were amplified from genomic DNA by means of the immunoSEQ Assay, a bias-controlled multiplex PCR. On the authors' methods: The number of nucleated cells in each sample was estimated from the amplification of reference gene primers within the assay. To quantify the absolute abundance of each unique TCRbeta CDR3 rearrangement, sequence reads were collapsed and filtered. For each sample, productive Simpson clonality was calculated as the square root of Simpson's diversity index over productive rearrangements. Here the immuneACCESS table is served through TCRdb, limited to in-frame sequences with V and J called. Missing clones are a known gap in these copies; in checked studies unresolved V genes cover under half, and the rest lacks a known reason. V and J calls and clone size are given by that table; D and trimming were obtained from the DNA. The sample table holds around 78,000 clones, of which about 89% were seen once. Of the sample, around 1.9% is held by the ten largest clones.

This record belongs to a study of blood T cell repertoires in COVID-19 (dated by TCRdb to between 2020 and 2021). About the investigation overall: The collaborator samples originated in the United States, Italy and Spain and spanned the acute and convalescent phases of COVID-19. The prospective study material was composed of cDNA or gDNA derived from T cells, B-cell-depleted T cells, or PBMCs. The dataset comprised deeply sampled blood TCRbeta repertoires from subjects exposed to, actively infected with, or recovered from COVID-19. The repertoires were released in a freely available public database meant as a resource for research on the immune response to SARS-CoV-2. Samples came from the ongoing ImmuneRACE study (first 160 participants) plus 1,254 subjects from 6 global collaborators. The sample metadata nearly always contained a de-identified subject ID, COVID-19 status, age in years and sex. Where available, HLA class I and class II types were obtained from metadata supplied by the sample provider rather than from assay-based typing. The full study reports these points: The amount of clinical and demographic metadata varied by source and participant and was provided uncurated.

The collaborating institutions used their own protocols to collect whole blood in K2EDTA tubes. For TCRbeta analysis, collaborator samples were shipped as frozen whole blood, as isolated PBMCs, or as DNA extracted from either sample type. V loses 3 bases of germline sequence and J loses 0 bases, and the interval between the two ends is 16 bases. The cysteine opens and the phenylalanine closes a CDR3 of 18 amino acids. Of all the DNA, just the CDR3 is kept, 54 bases in frame from base 1. CDR1 and CDR2 are drawn from the germline V gene: SGDLS, YYNGEE. Material for sequencing was peripheral blood. Here the chain combines TRBV9 and TRBJ2-6; TRBD2 is a weak D gene call, 6 bases matching. The receptor comes from a woman aged 55-69 years with acute or convalescent COVID-19. The CDR3 reads CASSGPTKRVSGANVLTF. Here is the DNA: TGTGCCAGCAGCGGTCCCACTAAGCGGGTCTCTGGGGCCAACGTCCTGACTTTC.